This T cell receptor beta chain was profiled in a study of blood T cell repertoires in COVID-19. Study information: Acute and convalescent COVID-19 specimens originated in the United States, Italy and Spain. Sample material is recorded as cDNA or gDNA derived from T cells, B-cell-depleted T cells, or PBMCs.

The CDR3 has 19 amino acids. Germline V gene data show CDR1 as LGHNA and CDR2 as YSLEER. V shed 0 bases, J shed 4 bases, and the junction held 11 bases outside the gene matches. Clones were read by immunoSEQ multiplex PCR, and TCRdb kept only the in-frame ones, dropping some. The repertoire holds over 150,000 clones, with less than 90% as singletons. This chain joins TRBV4-3 and TRBJ2-2; 10 positions match TRBD2. This clonotype originated in a young man with active or convalescent COVID-19. The sequenced sample was peripheral blood. Here the CDR3 reads CASSQEGAGGPRRTGELFF. CDR3 DNA sequence: TGCGCCAGCAGCCAAGAAGGAGCGGGAGGGCCCCGGCGCACCGGGGAGCTGTTTTTT.